These T cell receptor beta chains were read from a single sample in a study of OX40 agonist ivuxolimab in advanced cancers. The method was immunoSEQ multiplex PCR; TCRdb's version includes in-frame clones alone and lacks a portion of them. The table has over 100,000 clones, 90% seen once; the top ten hold 1.1%. Specimen: CD4+ or CD8+ T cells sorted from blood, collected in a trial of the OX40 agonist ivuxolimab. The receptors originated from an adult with an advanced solid tumor such as melanoma, head and neck, liver or kidney cancer. Each CDR3 is given with its conserved first and last residue. The D gene is left open where the match is weak. Size is stated for part of the rows, as once, few or many counts, or as a class when the clone is expanded.

V: TRBV6-1; D: TRBD1; J: TRBJ1-1; size: NA; DNA: TGTGCCAGCAGGGGACAGGGTAGTTCGACTGAAGCTTTCTTT; CDR3: CASRGQGSSTEAFF
V: TRBV7-9; D: NA; J: TRBJ1-2; size: few; DNA: TGTGCCAGCAGTAGTCTCCACGGCTACACCTTC; CDR3: CASSSLHGYTF
V: TRBV5-1; D: NA; J: TRBJ2-3; size: NA; DNA: TGCGCCAGCAGCCCGGAGGGGTACAGCACAGATACGCAGTATTTT; CDR3: CASSPEGYSTDTQYF
V: TRBV6-6; D: NA; J: TRBJ2-1; size: NA; DNA: TGTGCCAGCAGTTACGACATACGTGTTAGCAATGAGCAGTTCTTC; CDR3: CASSYDIRVSNEQFF
V: TRBV6-9; D: NA; J: TRBJ1-1; size: NA; DNA: TGTGCCAGCAGCCGAACCAGGGCGTGGGACACTGAAGCTTTCTTT; CDR3: CASSRTRAWDTEAFF
V: TRBV28; D: TRBD1; J: TRBJ2-3; size: NA; DNA: TGTGCCAGCAGTTTATGGGGGACCGGACAGGGCTCGACAGATACGCAGTATTTT; CDR3: CASSLWGTGQGSTDTQYF
V: TRBV19; D: NA; J: TRBJ2-7; size: NA; DNA: TGTGCCAGTAGTATTGTGTCTGGAGCCTACGAGCAGTACTTC; CDR3: CASSIVSGAYEQYF
V: TRBV7-9; D: NA; J: TRBJ2-3; size: NA; DNA: TGTGCCAGCAGCTTAGGAACAGGGCCGGGAGATACGCAGTATTTT; CDR3: CASSLGTGPGDTQYF
V: TRBV5-4; D: TRBD2; J: TRBJ2-1; size: NA; DNA: TGTGCCAGCAGCGTCTCGGGGGGGAATGAGCAGTTCTTC; CDR3: CASSVSGGNEQFF
V: TRBV19; D: NA; J: TRBJ1-5; size: NA; DNA: TGTGCCAGTAGCCCGACAGGAAATAGCAATCAGCCCCAGCATTTT; CDR3: CASSPTGNSNQPQHF
V: TRBV28; D: TRBD2; J: TRBJ2-1; size: NA; DNA: TGTGCCAGCAGGCCCGGGACTAACATAGATGAGCAGTTCTTC; CDR3: CASRPGTNIDEQFF
V: TRBV28; D: NA; J: TRBJ2-1; size: once; DNA: TGTGCCAGCAACCCAGCCACTCTGACTGGGGATGAGCAGTTCTTC; CDR3: CASNPATLTGDEQFF
V: TRBV5-6; D: NA; J: TRBJ2-7; size: NA; DNA: TGTGCCAGCAGCTTGGGGTATAGCCCCTACGAGCAGTACTTC; CDR3: CASSLGYSPYEQYF
V: TRBV5-1; D: NA; J: TRBJ1-4; size: NA; DNA: TGCGCCAGCAGCCCGACCAGGGGTGAGGGATTGGCACTGTTTTTT; CDR3: CASSPTRGEGLALFF
V: TRBV19; D: NA; J: TRBJ2-2; size: NA; DNA: TGTGCCAGTAGGGGGTTGCGAAAACGTGAGGGAAATTCGAACACCGGGGAGCTGTTTTTT; CDR3: CASRGLRKREGNSNTGELFF
V: TRBV4-2; D: TRBD2; J: TRBJ2-5; size: NA; DNA: TGTGCCAGCAGCCAAGAAGGAACGACTAGCGGGAGAGTCATCCAAGAGACCCAGTACTTC; CDR3: CASSQEGTTSGRVIQETQYF
V: TRBV28; D: NA; J: TRBJ2-2; size: NA; DNA: TGTGCCAGCAGTTTGCGGCAGGGGTACACCGGGGAGCTGTTTTTT; CDR3: CASSLRQGYTGELFF
V: TRBV2; D: TRBD2; J: TRBJ2-4; size: NA; DNA: TGTGCCAGCAGTGAGACTAGCGGGAGGCATTTAGCCAAAAACATTCAGTACTTC; CDR3: CASSETSGRHLAKNIQYF
V: TRBV19; D: TRBD1; J: TRBJ2-1; size: NA; DNA: TGTGCCAGTACCTTGAGTGGGACAGCTTACAATGAGCAGTTCTTC; CDR3: CASTLSGTAYNEQFF
V: TRBV6-5; D: TRBD1; J: TRBJ1-3; size: NA; DNA: TGTGCCAGCAGTTACTCGGGGGACAGGGGAGGAAACACCATATATTTT; CDR3: CASSYSGDRGGNTIYF
V: TRBV7-9; D: NA; J: TRBJ2-5; size: NA; DNA: TGTGCCAGCAGCCGGACGGAGGGGGCAGAGACCCAGTACTTC; CDR3: CASSRTEGAETQYF
V: TRBV5-5; D: NA; J: TRBJ1-5; size: NA; DNA: TGTGCCAGCAGCTTCTCCAGTGACAATCAGCCCCAGCATTTT; CDR3: CASSFSSDNQPQHF
V: TRBV12-5; D: TRBD1; J: TRBJ2-1; size: NA; DNA: TGTGCTAGTGGTTTAGACCCCGGGACAGGGGGCTTTGAGCAGTTCTTC; CDR3: CASGLDPGTGGFEQFF
V: TRBV2; D: NA; J: TRBJ2-7; size: NA; DNA: TGTGCCAGCAGTGGGGCAGCCTCGAACTCCTACGAGCAGTACTTC; CDR3: CASSGAASNSYEQYF
V: TRBV7-3; D: NA; J: TRBJ2-7; size: NA; DNA: TGTGCCAGCAGCCCAGGACAGCACTCCTACGAGCAGTACTTC; CDR3: CASSPGQHSYEQYF
V: TRBV23-1; D: TRBD1; J: TRBJ2-7; size: NA; DNA: TGCGCCAGCAGTCAAGGCAGGGGGCAGAACAACGAGCAGTACTTC; CDR3: CASSQGRGQNNEQYF
V: TRBV5-4; D: NA; J: TRBJ1-5; size: NA; DNA: TGTGCCAGCAGCTTGGATCCCAGCGGACAGCCCCAGCATTTT; CDR3: CASSLDPSGQPQHF
V: TRBV28; D: TRBD1; J: TRBJ1-2; size: NA; DNA: TGTGCCAGCAGTTTATTCGGGACAGGGGGGTTTGGATATGGCTACACCTTC; CDR3: CASSLFGTGGFGYGYTF
V: TRBV28; D: NA; J: TRBJ2-7; size: NA; DNA: TGTGCCAGCAGTTTAGGAAGGGTCGGTTTCTACGAGCAGTACTTC; CDR3: CASSLGRVGFYEQYF